What follows describes a single TCR beta chain. Its antigen remains unidentified. The record originates from a study of PD-1 blockade in classical Hodgkin lymphoma. Regarding the study as a whole: Patients who responded completely had about the same baseline diversity as newly diagnosed patients. Reports described newly diagnosed patients as having lower baseline TCR diversity than healthy donors. CD8+ TCR diversity did not rise significantly by C4D1, unlike CD4+.

Every patient had relapsed following autologous stem cell transplantation, and cohorts differed in brentuximab vedotin exposure. The length of the CDR3 is 14 residues. The V gene's germline CDR1 is SGHRS and CDR2 YFSETQ. Trimming removed 4 bases at V and 4 bases at J, with 11 bases between. Libraries were prepared by immunoSEQ multiplex PCR; TCRdb keeps only in-frame clonotypes and omits some of them. This table holds roughly 30,000 clones, roughly three quarters found once. The sample in question was peripheral blood mononuclear cells (PBMCs), obtained before the second cycle of nivolumab. This sequence was found in a human donor with classical Hodgkin lymphoma. The chain couples TRBV5-1 to TRBJ1-4; D possibly corresponds to TRBD1 (6 bases). CDR3 sequence (DNA): TGCGCCAGCAGCCCCAGGGGAAATAATGAAAAACTGTTTTTT. Residues: CASSPRGNNEKLFF.